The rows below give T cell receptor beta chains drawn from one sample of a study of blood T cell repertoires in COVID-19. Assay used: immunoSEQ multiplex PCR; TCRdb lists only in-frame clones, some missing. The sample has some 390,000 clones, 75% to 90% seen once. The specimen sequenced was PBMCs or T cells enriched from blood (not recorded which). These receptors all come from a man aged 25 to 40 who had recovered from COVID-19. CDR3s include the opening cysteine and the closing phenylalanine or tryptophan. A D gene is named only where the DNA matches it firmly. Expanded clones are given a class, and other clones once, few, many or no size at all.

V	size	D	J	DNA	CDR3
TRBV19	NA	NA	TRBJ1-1	TGTGCCAGTAGTATACCAGGGCGGAACACTGAAGCTTTCTTT	CASSIPGRNTEAFF
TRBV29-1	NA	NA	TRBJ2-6	TGCAGCGTTGGCGCCGACAGGACTGGGGCCAACGTCCTGACTTTC	CSVGADRTGANVLTF
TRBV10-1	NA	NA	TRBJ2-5	TGCGCCGGACTCTCCAAGACCCAGTACTTC	CAGLSKTQYF
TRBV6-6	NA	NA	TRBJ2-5	TGTGCCAGCAGTTACTCGAGAGGGACCCAGTACTTC	CASSYSRGTQYF
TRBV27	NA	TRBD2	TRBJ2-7	TGTGCCAGCAGTCCTACCACGCTTCTAGCGGGAGTTTCGAGCGAGCAGTACTTC	CASSPTTLLAGVSSEQYF
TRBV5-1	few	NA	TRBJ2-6	TGCGCCAGCAGCTTACAGGTACCTGGGGCCAACGTCCTGACTTTC	CASSLQVPGANVLTF
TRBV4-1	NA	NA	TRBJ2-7	TGCGCCAGCAGCCAGCGAAACCGGGAAAGCAGCTCCTACGAGCAGTACTTC	CASSQRNRESSSYEQYF
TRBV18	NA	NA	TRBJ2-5	TGTGCCAGCTCAAGCGGTCTATCCTTGGGAGAGACCCAGTACTTC	CASSSGLSLGETQYF
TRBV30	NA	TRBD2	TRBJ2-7	TGTGCCTGGAGTGTACTTGGCGGGAGATACTACGAGCAGTACTTC	CAWSVLGGRYYEQYF
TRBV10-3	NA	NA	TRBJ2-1	TGTGCCATCAGTGAGCAGGGATCAGAGATTGGTGAGCAGTTCTTC	CAISEQGSEIGEQFF
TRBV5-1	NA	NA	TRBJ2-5	TGCGCCAGCAGCTTGGTCCCCGGGAAAGAGACCCAGTACTTC	CASSLVPGKETQYF
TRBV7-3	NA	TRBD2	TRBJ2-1	TGTGCCAGCAGCTATCTAGCGGGGCCCTACAATGAGCAGTTCTTC	CASSYLAGPYNEQFF
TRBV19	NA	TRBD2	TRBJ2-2	TGTGCCAGTAGTATTTTACTAGCGGGAGGGCCCGGCGGGGAGCTGTTTTTT	CASSILLAGGPGGELFF
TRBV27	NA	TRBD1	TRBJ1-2	TGTGCCAGCAGTTCTACGAGACCGGGACAGGGGAAAGATGGCTACACCTTC	CASSSTRPGQGKDGYTF
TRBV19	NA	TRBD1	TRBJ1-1	TGTGCCAGTAGCCCCTCAGGGGGCCTCTACGGAGCTTTCTTT	CASSPSGGLYGAFF
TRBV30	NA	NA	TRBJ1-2	TGTGCCTGGAGTGTACGGCGGGGTGACTATGGCTACACCTTC	CAWSVRRGDYGYTF
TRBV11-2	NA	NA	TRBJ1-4	TGTGCCAGCAGCTTATCCCGGGGTGATGAAAAACTGTTTTTT	CASSLSRGDEKLFF
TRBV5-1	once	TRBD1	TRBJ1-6	TGCGCCAGCACAAGGGACAGAAGTTATAATTCACCCCTCCACTTT	CASTRDRSYNSPLHF